One sample yielded the 20 T cell receptor beta chains listed below, sequenced in a study of OX40 agonist ivuxolimab in advanced cancers. Clones were sequenced by immunoSEQ multiplex PCR, and TCRdb holds only the in-frame ones, with some missing. The sample has tens of thousands of clones; about four fifths are singletons. Material: CD4+ or CD8+ T cells sorted from blood, obtained in a trial of the OX40 agonist ivuxolimab. The receptor set was obtained from an adult with an advanced solid tumor such as melanoma, head and neck, liver or kidney cancer.

The chain employs TRBV28 and TRBJ2-3; D unclear. V gave up 6 bases and J gave up 0 bases, with 7 bases separating them. Germline values: CDR1 MDHEN, CDR2 SYDVKM. The length of the CDR3 is 13 residues. Here the CDR3 reads CASRDGSTDTQYF. In DNA, the CDR3 is TGTGCCAGCAGGGACGGAAGCACAGATACGCAGTATTTT.

The gene calls are TRBV18 and TRBJ2-2; either TRBD1 or TRBD2 may fit D (5 bases each). V lost 7 bases to trimming and J lost 5 bases, with 14 bases between them. CDR3 size: 14 residues. Per germline, CDR1 KGHSH and CDR2 LQKENI. The CDR3 reads CASLPGTGTGELFF. The DNA of the CDR3 is TGTGCCAGCTTGCCCGGGACCGGAACCGGGGAGCTGTTTTTT.

The chain is built from TRBV10-3 and TRBJ1-2; 8 nucleotides agree with TRBD1. This CDR3 is built from 14 residues. Trimming at V came to 5 bases and at J to 3 bases, leaving 5 bases not matched to a gene. Germline assignment: CDR1 ENHRY and CDR2 SYGVKD. For the CDR3, the DNA is TGTGCCATCAGTCCGGACAGGGTCTACTATGGCTACACCTTC. Protein: CAISPDRVYYGYTF.

J is TRBJ1-2 and V is TRBV6-1, with 9 nucleotides matching TRBD1. The J segment lost 5 bases and the V segment lost 5 bases, leaving 6 bases of the junction unmatched. The CDR3 runs to 14 residues. CDR1 and CDR2 from the germline V gene are MNHNS and SASEGT. CDR3 sequence (DNA): TGTGCCAGCAGTAGACAGGGGGTGAGGTATGGCTACACCTTC. It yields the protein CASSRQGVRYGYTF.

The chain has TRBV6-5 and TRBJ1-2, with 10 positions matching TRBD1. The CDR3 is 15 amino acids. Germline assignment: CDR1 MNHEY and CDR2 SVGAGI. The ends lost 6 bases at V and 4 bases at J; junction bases unmatched: 8. The CDR3 loop reads CASSFRDRGGYGYTF. CDR3 DNA: TGTGCCAGCAGCTTCCGGGACAGGGGAGGCTATGGCTACACCTTC.

The rearrangement uses TRBV20-1 and TRBJ2-3; D gene ambiguous. The germline V gene has CDR1 DFQATT and CDR2 SNEGSKA (reference sequence). V lost 6 bases to trimming and J lost 0 bases, with 4 bases between them. This CDR3 spans 11 amino acids. In nucleotides, the CDR3 is TGCAGTGCCCTTAGCACAGATACGCAGTATTTT. Translation gives CSALSTDTQYF.

The chain carries TRBV6-6 and TRBJ2-5; 9 nucleotides agree with TRBD2. Germline CDR1 is MNHNY and CDR2 is SVGAGI (reference sequence). Trimming at V came to 2 bases and at J to 3 bases, leaving 4 bases not matched to a gene. CDR3 size: 15 residues. This CDR3 is CASSYPRTSEETQYF. The CDR3 DNA sequence: TGTGCCAGCAGTTACCCACGGACTAGCGAAGAGACCCAGTACTTC.

The chain uses TRBV11-3 and TRBJ2-1; TRBD2 aligns across 11 bases. The V segment lost 1 base and the J segment 6 bases; nucleotides outside the gene matches: 8. The CDR3 loop spans 17 amino acids. CDR1 is SGHNT and CDR2 is YENEEA in the germline V gene. The CDR3 loop reads CASSLGLTSGDGNEQFF. The CDR3 DNA is TGTGCCAGCAGCTTAGGGCTGACTAGCGGGGACGGCAATGAGCAGTTCTTC. Together with reference TRBV11-3 and TRBJ2-1, the CDR3 gives the full variable domain: EAGVVQSPRYKIIEKKQPVAFWCNPISGHNTLYWYLQNLGQGPELLIRYENEEAVDDSQLPKDRFSAERLKGVDSTLKIQPAELGDSAVYLCASSLGLTSGDGNEQFFGPGTRLTVL.

The chain employs TRBV15 and TRBJ1-5; no clear D. V lost 5 bases to trimming and J lost 9 bases, with 11 bases between them. This CDR3 comprises 12 residues. Germline loops: CDR1 LNHNV, CDR2 YYDKDF (reference sequence). The CDR3 region is CATSLPSSPQHF. Written as DNA, the CDR3 is TGTGCCACCAGCCTCCCCTCCTCGCCCCAGCATTTT.

This clone was seen a handful of times. The rearrangement uses TRBV28 and TRBJ1-5; D is unclear. Between the trimmed V and J ends, which lost 3 bases and 3 bases, there was a span of 9 bases. Germline V CDR1 and CDR2: MDHEN, SYDVKM. This CDR3 contains 14 residues. CDR3 DNA: TGTGCCAGCAGTTTCCAGCATTTCAATCAGCCCCAGCATTTT. It specifies CASSFQHFNQPQHF.

J is TRBJ2-2 and V is TRBV18, with D possibly matching TRBD1 (6 bases). The V end was cut by 1 base, the J end by 3 bases, with 9 bases between. The CDR3 is 15 amino acids. Germline V gene sequence: CDR1 KGHSH, CDR2 LQKENI. The CDR3 protein is CASSPRQVDTGELFF. CDR3 nucleotide sequence: TGTGCCAGCTCACCACGACAGGTGGACACCGGGGAGCTGTTTTTT.

The gene calls are TRBV18 and TRBJ1-2; D call uncertain. This CDR3 has 13 residues. Germline V gene data show CDR1 as KGHSH and CDR2 as LQKENI. V dropped 0 bases and J dropped 3 bases, with 5 bases sitting between them. CDR3 loop: CASSPPQHYGYTF. The CDR3 bases are TGTGCCAGCTCACCACCCCAGCACTATGGCTACACCTTC.

This clone was found a few times. V and J are TRBV30 and TRBJ1-1; TRBD1 agrees at 7 bases. V shed 5 bases, J shed 1 base, and the junction held 1 base outside the gene matches. Germline V gene lookup returns CDR1 GTSNPN and CDR2 SVGIG (reference sequence). The CDR3 is made up of 12 amino acids. CDR3 bases: TGTGCCTGGGGGACAGAGAACACTGAAGCTTTCTTT. Its protein is CAWGTENTEAFF.

The chain combines TRBV2 with TRBJ2-1, with 11 bases lining up with TRBD1. The length of the CDR3 is 19 residues. With 3 bases clipped from V and 4 bases from J, the junction kept 14 bases outside the gene matches. Germline assignment: CDR1 SNHLY and CDR2 FYNNEI. The CDR3 here is CASSDPGQGVLAEYNEQFF. CDR3 bases: TGTGCCAGCAGTGACCCGGGACAGGGGGTACTAGCGGAATACAATGAGCAGTTCTTC.

V is TRBV28 and J is TRBJ1-1; tentative D call: TRBD1 (5 bases). The CDR3 consists of 11 residues. Trimming removed 11 bases at V and 5 bases at J, with 12 bases between. Germline V gene data show CDR1 as MDHEN and CDR2 as SYDVKM. CDR3 nucleotide sequence: TGTGCCGGCCAACGGGGGACTGAAGCTTTCTTT. This encodes CAGQRGTEAFF.

The chain carries TRBV19 and TRBJ1-3, with D possibly matching TRBD1 (5 bases). The CDR3 loop spans 19 amino acids. V lost 7 bases, J lost 1 base, and 26 bases lay in between. Germline V gene lookup returns CDR1 LNHDA and CDR2 SQIVND (reference sequence). The CDR3 spells CASTPKAGGLPGSGNTIYF. The CDR3 DNA sequence: TGTGCCAGTACCCCGAAAGCGGGGGGACTCCCCGGATCTGGAAACACCATATATTTT.

The V call is TRBV5-1, the J call TRBJ2-5; D could derive from TRBD1 or TRBD2 (5 bases each). The J call could be wrong; TRBJ2-7 is a better fit for the DNA end. This CDR3 region has 14 residues. Germline V gene data show CDR1 as SGHRS and CDR2 as YFSETQ. This chain's CDR3 is CASSLTGLGDEQYF. The CDR3 coding sequence is TGCGCCAGCAGCTTGACAGGTCTCGGGGACGAGCAGTACTTC.

This clone came up once. The V call is TRBV2, the J call TRBJ1-4; no clear D gene. CDR1 and CDR2 from the germline V gene are SNHLY and FYNNEI. This CDR3 spans 13 amino acids. V shed 7 bases and J shed 6 bases, with 12 bases lying between them. The CDR3: CASKTVSHEKLFF. DNA for the CDR3: TGTGCCAGCAAGACGGTCTCCCATGAAAAACTGTTTTTT.

The chain is built from TRBV18 and TRBJ2-6; D not resolved. This CDR3 region has 15 residues. Germline V lookup: CDR1 KGHSH, CDR2 LQKENI. V was trimmed by 0 bases and J by 2 bases, leaving 5 bases between them. In DNA form, the CDR3 reads TGTGCCAGCTCACCACCATTTACTGGGGCCAACGTCCTGACTTTC. Its protein is CASSPPFTGANVLTF.

The chain links TRBV7-8 to TRBJ2-7, with D hard to call. The germline gives CDR1 SGHVS, CDR2 FQNEAQ. The V and J ends lost 3 bases and 4 bases respectively, with 10 bases between them. The CDR3 runs to 13 residues. This CDR3 is CASSFSGGYEQYF. CDR3 coding DNA: TGTGCCAGCAGCTTTTCGGGCGGATACGAGCAGTACTTC.